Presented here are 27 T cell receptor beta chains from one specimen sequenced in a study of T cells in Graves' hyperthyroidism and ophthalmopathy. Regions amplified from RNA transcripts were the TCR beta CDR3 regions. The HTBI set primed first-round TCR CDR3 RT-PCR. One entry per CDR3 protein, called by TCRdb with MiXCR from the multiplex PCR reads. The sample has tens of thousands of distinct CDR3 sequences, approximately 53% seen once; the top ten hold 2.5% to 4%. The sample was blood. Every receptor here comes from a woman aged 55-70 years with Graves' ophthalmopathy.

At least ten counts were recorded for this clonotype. CDR3 sequence (DNA): TGTGCCAGTAGTCCCCCCGCCAACACTGAAGCTTTCTTT. Its protein product is CASSPPANTEAFF. The gene calls are TRBV19 and TRBJ1-1; D unresolved. From germline, CDR1 is LNHDA and CDR2 SQIVND (reference sequence). The CDR3 is 13 residues long. Trimming stripped 5 bases from V and 2 bases from J, with 9 bases between.

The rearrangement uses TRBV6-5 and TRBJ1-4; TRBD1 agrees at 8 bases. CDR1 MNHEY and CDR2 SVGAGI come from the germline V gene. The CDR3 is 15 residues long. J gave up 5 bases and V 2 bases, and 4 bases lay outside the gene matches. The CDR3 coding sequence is TGTGCCAGCAGTTACGGTAGGACAGGGAATGAAAAACTGTTTTTT. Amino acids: CASSYGRTGNEKLFF.

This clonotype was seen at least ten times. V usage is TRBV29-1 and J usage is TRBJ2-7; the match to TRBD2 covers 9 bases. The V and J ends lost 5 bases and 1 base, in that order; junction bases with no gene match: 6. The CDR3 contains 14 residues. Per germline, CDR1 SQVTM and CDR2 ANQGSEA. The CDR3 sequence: CSVLLAGASYEQYF. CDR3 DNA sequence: TGCAGCGTTCTATTAGCGGGGGCGTCCTACGAGCAGTACTTC.

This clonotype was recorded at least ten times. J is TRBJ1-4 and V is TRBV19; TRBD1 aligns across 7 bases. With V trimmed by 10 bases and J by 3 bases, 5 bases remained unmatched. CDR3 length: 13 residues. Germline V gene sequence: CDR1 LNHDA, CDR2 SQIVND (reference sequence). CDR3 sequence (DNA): TGTGCCACCGGGACAGCCTCTAATGAAAAACTGTTTTTT. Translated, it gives CATGTASNEKLFF.

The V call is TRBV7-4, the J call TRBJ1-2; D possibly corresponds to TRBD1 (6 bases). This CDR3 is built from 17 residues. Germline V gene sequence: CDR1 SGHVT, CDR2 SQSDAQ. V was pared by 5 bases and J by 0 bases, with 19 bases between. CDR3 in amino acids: CASSRQGNTEANYGYTF. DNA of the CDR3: TGTGCCAGCAGCCGCCAGGGGAACACTGAAGCTAACTATGGCTACACCTTC.

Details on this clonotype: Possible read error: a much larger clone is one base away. The chain's CDR3 is CASSQDERGGVGADTQYF. DNA for the CDR3: TGCGCCAGCAGCCAAGATGAGCGGGGGGGCGTTGGGGCAGATACGCAGTATTTT. The rearrangement joins TRBV4-1 to TRBJ2-3, with TRBD2 identical over 10 bases. The CDR3 length is 18 residues. Unmatched junction bases numbered 10, after V lost 0 bases and J lost 4 bases. Germline V gene sequence: CDR1 MGHRA, CDR2 YSYEKL.

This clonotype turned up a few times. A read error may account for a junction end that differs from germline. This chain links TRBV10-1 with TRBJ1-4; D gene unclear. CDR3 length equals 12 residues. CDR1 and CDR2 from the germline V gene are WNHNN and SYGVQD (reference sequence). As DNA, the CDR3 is TGCGCCAGCGCCCCGAAGTGTGAAGAACTGTTTTTT. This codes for CASAPKCEELFF.

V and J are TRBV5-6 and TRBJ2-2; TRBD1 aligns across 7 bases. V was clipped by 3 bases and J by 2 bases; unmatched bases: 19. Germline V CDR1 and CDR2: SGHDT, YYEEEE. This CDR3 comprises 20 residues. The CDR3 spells CASSWGTAYYDSGNTGELFF. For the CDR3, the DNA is TGTGCCAGCAGCTGGGGGACAGCTTACTATGACTCTGGAAACACCGGGGAGCTGTTTTTT.

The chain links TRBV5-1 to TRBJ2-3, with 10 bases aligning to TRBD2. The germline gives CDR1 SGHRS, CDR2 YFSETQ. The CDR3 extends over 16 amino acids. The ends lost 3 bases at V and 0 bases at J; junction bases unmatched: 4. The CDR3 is CASSSSSGGSTDTQYF. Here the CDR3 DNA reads TGCGCCAGCAGCTCCAGTAGCGGGGGGAGCACAGATACGCAGTATTTT. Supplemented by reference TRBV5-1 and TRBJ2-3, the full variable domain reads KAGVTQTPRYLIKTRGQQVTLSCSPISGHRSVSWYQQTPGQGLQFLFEYFSETQRNKGNFPGRFSGRQFSNSRSEMNVSTLELGDSALYLCASSSSSGGSTDTQYFGPGTRLTVL.

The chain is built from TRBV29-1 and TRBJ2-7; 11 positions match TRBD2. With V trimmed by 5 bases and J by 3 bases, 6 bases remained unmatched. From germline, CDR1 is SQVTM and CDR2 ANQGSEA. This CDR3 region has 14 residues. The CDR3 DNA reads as TGCAGCGTTTCTAGCGGGAGGTGGAACTACGAGCAGTACTTC. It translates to CSVSSGRWNYEQYF.

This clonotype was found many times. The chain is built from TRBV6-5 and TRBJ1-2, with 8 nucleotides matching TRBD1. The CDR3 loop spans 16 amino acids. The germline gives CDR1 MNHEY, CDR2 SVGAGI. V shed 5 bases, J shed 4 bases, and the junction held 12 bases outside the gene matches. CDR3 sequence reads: CASSKAGTGSSYGYTF. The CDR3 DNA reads TGTGCCAGCAGTAAAGCCGGGACAGGCAGCTCCTATGGCTACACCTTC.

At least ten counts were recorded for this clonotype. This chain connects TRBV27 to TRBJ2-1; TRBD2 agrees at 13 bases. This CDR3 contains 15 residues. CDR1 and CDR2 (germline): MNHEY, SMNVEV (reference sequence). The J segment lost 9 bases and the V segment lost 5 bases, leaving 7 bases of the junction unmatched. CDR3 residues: CASSPWTSGGTEQFF. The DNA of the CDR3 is TGTGCCAGCAGTCCCTGGACTAGCGGGGGTACTGAGCAGTTCTTC.

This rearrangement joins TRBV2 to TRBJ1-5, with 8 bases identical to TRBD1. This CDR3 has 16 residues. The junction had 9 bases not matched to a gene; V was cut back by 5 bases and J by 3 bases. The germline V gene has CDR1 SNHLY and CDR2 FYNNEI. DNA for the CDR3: TGTGCCAGCAGTCGGACAGGGAATCTTTACAATCAGCCCCAGCATTTT. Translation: CASSRTGNLYNQPQHF.

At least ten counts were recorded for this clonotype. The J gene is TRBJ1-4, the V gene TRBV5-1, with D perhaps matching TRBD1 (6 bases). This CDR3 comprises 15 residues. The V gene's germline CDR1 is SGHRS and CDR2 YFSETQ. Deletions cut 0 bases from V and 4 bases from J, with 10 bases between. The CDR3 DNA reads TGCGCCAGCAGCTTGGGTGGACAGATTAATGAAAAACTGTTTTTT. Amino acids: CASSLGGQINEKLFF.

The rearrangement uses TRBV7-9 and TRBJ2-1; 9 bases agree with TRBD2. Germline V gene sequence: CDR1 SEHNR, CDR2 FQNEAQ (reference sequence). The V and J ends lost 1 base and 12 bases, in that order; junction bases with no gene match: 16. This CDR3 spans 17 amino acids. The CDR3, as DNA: TGTGCCAGCAGCTTAGACGTTATAGCGGGGGAGGGAGATACGCAGTTCTTC. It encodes CASSLDVIAGEGDTQFF.

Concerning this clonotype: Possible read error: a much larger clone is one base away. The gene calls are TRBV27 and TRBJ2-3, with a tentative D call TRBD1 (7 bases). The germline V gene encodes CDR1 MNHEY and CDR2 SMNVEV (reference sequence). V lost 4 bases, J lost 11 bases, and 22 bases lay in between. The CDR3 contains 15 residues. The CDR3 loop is CASSYISGEQGVQYF. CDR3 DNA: TGTGCCAGCAGTTATATTAGCGGTGAGCAGGGGGTGCAGTATTTT.

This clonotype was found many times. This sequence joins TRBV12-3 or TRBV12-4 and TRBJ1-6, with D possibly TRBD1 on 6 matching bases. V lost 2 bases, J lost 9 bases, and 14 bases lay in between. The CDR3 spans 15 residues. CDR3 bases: TGTGCCAGCAGTTTATCGCGGGGGGCGTTTTCACCCCTCCACTTT. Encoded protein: CASSLSRGAFSPLHF.

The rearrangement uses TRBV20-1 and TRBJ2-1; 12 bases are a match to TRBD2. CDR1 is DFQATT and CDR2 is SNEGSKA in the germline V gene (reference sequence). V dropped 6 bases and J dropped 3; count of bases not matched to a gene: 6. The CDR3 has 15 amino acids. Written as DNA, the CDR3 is TGCAGTGCCGACCGACTAGCGGGGGACTACAATGAGCAGTTCTTC. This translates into CSADRLAGDYNEQFF.

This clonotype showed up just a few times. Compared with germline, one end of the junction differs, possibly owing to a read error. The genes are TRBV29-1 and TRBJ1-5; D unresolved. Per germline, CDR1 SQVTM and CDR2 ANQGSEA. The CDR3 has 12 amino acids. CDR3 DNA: TGCAGCGTTCAAGAGGGCAATCAGCCCCAGCATTTT. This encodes CSVQEGNQPQHF.

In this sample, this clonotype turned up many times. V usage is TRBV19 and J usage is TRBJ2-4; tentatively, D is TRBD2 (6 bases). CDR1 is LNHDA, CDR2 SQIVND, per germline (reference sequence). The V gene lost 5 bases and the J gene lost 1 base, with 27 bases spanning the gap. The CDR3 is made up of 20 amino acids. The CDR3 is CASSPVRASATRIAKNIQYF. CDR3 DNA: TGTGCCAGTAGTCCCGTTCGGGCTAGCGCGACTCGAATTGCCAAAAACATTCAGTACTTC.

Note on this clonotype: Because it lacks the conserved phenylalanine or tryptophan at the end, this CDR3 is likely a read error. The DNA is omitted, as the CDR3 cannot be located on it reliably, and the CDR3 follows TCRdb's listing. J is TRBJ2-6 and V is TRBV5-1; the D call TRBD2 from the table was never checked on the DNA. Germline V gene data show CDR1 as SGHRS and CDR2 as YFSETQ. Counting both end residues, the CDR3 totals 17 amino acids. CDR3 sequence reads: CASSLQEDYYRLAGLNT.

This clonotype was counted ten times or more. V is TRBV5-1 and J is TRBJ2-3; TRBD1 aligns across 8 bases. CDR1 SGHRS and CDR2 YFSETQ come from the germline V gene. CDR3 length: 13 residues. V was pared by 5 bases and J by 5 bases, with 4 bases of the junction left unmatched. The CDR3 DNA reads TGCGCCAGCAGGAACAGGGGGGTAGATACGCAGTATTTT. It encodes CASRNRGVDTQYF.

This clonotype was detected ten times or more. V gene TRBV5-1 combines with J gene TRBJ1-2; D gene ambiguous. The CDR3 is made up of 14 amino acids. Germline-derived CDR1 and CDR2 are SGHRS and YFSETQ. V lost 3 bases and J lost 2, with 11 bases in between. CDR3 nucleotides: TGCGCCAGCAGCTCAAGCCTGAGGAACTATGGCTACACCTTC. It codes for CASSSSLRNYGYTF.

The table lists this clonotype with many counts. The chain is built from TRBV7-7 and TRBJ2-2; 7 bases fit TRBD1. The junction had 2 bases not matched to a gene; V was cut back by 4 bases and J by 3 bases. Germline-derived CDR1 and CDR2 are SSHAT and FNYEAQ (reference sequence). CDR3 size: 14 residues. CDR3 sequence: CASSWGQYTGELFF. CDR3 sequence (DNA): TGTGCCAGCAGCTGGGGACAGTACACCGGGGAGCTGTTTTTT. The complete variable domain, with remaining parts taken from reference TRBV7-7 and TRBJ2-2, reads GAGVSQSPRYKVTKRGQDVTLRCDPISSHATLYWYQQALGQGPEFLTYFNYEAQPDKSGLPSDRFSAERPEGSISTLTIQRTEQRDSAMYRCASSWGQYTGELFFGEGSRLTVL.

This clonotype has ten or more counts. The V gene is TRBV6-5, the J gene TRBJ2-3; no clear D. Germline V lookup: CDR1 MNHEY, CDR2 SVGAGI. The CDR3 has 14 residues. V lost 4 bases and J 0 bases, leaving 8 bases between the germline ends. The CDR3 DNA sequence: TGTGCCAGCAGTTCCTCTTATAGCACAGATACGCAGTATTTT. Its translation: CASSSSYSTDTQYF.

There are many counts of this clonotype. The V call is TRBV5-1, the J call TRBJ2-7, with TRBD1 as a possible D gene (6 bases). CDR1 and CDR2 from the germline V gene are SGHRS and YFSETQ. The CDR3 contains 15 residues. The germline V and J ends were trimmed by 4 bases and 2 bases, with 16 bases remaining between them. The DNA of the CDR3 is TGCGCCAGCAGCCGGCCAGAGGACAGAGCCTACGAGCAGTACTTC. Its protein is CASSRPEDRAYEQYF.

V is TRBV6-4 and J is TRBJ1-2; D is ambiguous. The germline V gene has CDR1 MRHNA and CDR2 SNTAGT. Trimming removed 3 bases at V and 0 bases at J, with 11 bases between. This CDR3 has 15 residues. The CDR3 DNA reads TGTGCCAGCAGTGAAGAGGCAGGAGCTAACTATGGCTACACCTTC. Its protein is CASSEEAGANYGYTF.